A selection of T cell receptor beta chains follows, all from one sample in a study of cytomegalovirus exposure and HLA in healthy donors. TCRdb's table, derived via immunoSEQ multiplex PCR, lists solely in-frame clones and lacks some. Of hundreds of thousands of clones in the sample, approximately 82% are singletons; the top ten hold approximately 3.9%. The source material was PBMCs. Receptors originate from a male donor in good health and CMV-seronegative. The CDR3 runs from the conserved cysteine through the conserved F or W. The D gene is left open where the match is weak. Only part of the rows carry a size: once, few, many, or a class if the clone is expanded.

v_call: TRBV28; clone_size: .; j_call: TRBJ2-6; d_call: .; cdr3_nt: TGTGCCAGCAGTTTGGGGGCAGGGGCCAACGTCCTGACTTTC; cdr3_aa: CASSLGAGANVLTF
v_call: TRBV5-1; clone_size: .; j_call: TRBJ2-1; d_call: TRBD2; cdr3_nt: TGCGCCAGCAGGTTAGCGGGGCCCGGATACAATGAGCAGTTCTTC; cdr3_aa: CASRLAGPGYNEQFF
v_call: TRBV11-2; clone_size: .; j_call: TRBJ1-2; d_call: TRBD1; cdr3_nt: TGTGCCAGCAGCCCCGCGGGCAGGGGGACTGTCTACACCTTC; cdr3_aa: CASSPAGRGTVYTF
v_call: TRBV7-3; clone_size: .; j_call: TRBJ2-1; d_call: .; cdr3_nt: TGTGCCAGCAGCCCTCGGTCAAACCTCAACAATGAGCAGTTCTTC; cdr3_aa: CASSPRSNLNNEQFF
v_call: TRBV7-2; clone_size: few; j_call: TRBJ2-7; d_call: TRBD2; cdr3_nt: TGTGCCAGCAGCTTAGGGGCGGGAGCCGGGGAGCAGTACTTC; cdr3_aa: CASSLGAGAGEQYF
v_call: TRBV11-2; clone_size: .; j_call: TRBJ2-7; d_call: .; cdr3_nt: TGTGCCAGCAGCCCATCTTGGGGGGGGCCGTACTTC; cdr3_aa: CASSPSWGGPYF
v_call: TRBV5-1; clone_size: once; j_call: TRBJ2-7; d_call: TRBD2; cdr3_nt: TGCGCCAGCAGCTTGGGACTAGCGGGAGGAAACGAGCAGTACTTC; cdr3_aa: CASSLGLAGGNEQYF
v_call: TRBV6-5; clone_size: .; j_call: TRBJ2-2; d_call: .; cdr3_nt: TGTGCCAGCAGTCCGGGGGGCACCACCGGGGAGCTGTTTTTT; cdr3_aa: CASSPGGTTGELFF
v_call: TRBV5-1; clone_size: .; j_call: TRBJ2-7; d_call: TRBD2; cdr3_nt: TGCGCCAGCAGCACAAGTGTAGCGGGAGGACTAATCTACGAGCAGTACTTC; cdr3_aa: CASSTSVAGGLIYEQYF
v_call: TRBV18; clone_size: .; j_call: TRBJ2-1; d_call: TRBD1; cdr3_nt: TGTGCCAGCTCACGAGACAGGGTTGCCAATGAGCAGTTCTTC; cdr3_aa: CASSRDRVANEQFF
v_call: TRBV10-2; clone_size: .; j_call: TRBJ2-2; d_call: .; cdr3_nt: TGCGCCAGCACTAAGAGCGGGGAGCTGTTTTTT; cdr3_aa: CASTKSGELFF
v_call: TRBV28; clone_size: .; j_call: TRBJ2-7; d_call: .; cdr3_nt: TGTGCCAGCAAGGTTGGGGGGAGGATGACAGTCGGATCCTACGAGCAGTACTTC; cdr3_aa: CASKVGGRMTVGSYEQYF
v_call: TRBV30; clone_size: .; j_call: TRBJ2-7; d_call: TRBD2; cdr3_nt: TGTGCCTGGAGGGCGGGAGTCAATGACGAGCAGTACTTC; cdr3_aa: CAWRAGVNDEQYF
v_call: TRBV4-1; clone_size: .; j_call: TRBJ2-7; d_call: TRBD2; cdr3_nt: TGCGCCAGCAGCCAAGGTTTCCCGCCTAGCGGGAGTCGGGACGAGCAGTACTTC; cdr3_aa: CASSQGFPPSGSRDEQYF
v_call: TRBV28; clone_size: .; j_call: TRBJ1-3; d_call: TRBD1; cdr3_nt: TGTGCCACTCGTCGACAGGGCCCCTTTTCCGGCACCATATATTTT; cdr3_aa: CATRRQGPFSGTIYF
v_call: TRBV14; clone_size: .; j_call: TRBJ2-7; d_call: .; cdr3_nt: TGTGCCAGCAGCCACCTGGACTCGGGACTCTCCTACGAGCAGTACTTC; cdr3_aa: CASSHLDSGLSYEQYF
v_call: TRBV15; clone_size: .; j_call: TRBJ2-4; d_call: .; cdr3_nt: TGTGCCACCAGCAGAGATAGAGGGGGTCGAGCCAAAAACATTCAGTACTTC; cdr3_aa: CATSRDRGGRAKNIQYF
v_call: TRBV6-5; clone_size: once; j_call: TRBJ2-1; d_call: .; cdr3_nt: TGTGCCAGCAGACGTACAGGGATTAATGAGCAGTTCTTC; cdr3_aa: CASRRTGINEQFF
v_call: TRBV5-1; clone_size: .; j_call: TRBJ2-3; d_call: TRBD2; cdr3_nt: TGCGCCAGCAGCCCAAGCGGGACCGCACGGGGTACGCAGTATTTT; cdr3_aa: CASSPSGTARGTQYF
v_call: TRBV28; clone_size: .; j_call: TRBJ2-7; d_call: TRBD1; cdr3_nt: TGTGCCAGCAGTTTAGACAGGGAAGGTTTCAGCGAGCAGTACTTC; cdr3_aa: CASSLDREGFSEQYF
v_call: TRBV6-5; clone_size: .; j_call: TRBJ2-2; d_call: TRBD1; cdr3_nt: TGTGCCAGCAGTTTTCCGACAGGGCGGAACACCGGGGAGCTGTTTTTT; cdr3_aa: CASSFPTGRNTGELFF
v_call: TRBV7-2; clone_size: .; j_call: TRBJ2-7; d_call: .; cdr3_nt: TGTGCCAGCAGCCCAGACCCGCCGGGGGAGCAGTACTTC; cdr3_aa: CASSPDPPGEQYF
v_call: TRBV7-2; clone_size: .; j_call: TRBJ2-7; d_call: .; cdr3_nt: TGTGCCAGCAGCGGCCGACTGAGCTCCTACGAGCAGTACTTC; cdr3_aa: CASSGRLSSYEQYF
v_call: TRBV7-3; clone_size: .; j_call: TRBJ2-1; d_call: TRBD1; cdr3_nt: TGTGCCAGCAGCGTCCAGGGGGCTTACAATGAGCAGTTCTTC; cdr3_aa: CASSVQGAYNEQFF
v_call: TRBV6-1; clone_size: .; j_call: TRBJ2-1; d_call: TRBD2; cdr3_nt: TGTGCCAGCAGTGCCCTAGCGGGAGTAGGTAATGAGCAGTTCTTC; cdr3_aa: CASSALAGVGNEQFF
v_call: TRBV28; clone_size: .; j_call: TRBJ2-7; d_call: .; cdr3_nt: TGTGCCAGCAGTGAAAACAGGGACCGCTACGAGCAGTACTTC; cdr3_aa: CASSENRDRYEQYF
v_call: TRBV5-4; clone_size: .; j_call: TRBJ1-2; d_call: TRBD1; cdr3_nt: TGTGCCAGCAGGGGACAGGGGAAGGGCTATGGCTACACCTTC; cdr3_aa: CASRGQGKGYGYTF
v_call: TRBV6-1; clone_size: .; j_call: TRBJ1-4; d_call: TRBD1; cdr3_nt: TGTGCCAGCAGTGCCGGACAGGGGGACGAAAAACTGTTTTTT; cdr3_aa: CASSAGQGDEKLFF
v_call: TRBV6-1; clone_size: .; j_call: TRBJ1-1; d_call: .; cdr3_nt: TGTGCCAGCAGTTCTACGACATCGAGAGCTGAAGCTTTCTTT; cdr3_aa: CASSSTTSRAEAFF
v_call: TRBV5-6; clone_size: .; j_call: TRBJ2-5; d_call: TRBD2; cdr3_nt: TGTGCCAGCAGCGCGGGACTAGGCCAAGAGACCCAGTACTTC; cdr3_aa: CASSAGLGQETQYF
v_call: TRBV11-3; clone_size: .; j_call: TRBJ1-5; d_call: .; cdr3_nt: TGTGCCAGCAGCTTAGTCCTCACGTACGGGGGCAATCAGCCCCAGCATTTT; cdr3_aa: CASSLVLTYGGNQPQHF
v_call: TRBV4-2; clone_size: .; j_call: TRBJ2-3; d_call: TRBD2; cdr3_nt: TGTGCCAGCAGCCAAGAGCCGGGACTAGGGGAGGTCGGGGGGCAGTATTTT; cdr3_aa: CASSQEPGLGEVGGQYF
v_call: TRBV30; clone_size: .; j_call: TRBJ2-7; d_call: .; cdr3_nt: TGTGCCTGGAGCCTCGGGGGTAGCTCCTACGAGCAGTACTTC; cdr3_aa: CAWSLGGSSYEQYF
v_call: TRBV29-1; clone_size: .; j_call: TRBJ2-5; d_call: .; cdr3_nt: TGCAGCGTTGAAGATTATAGGGGACTGGAGACCCAGTACTTC; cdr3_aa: CSVEDYRGLETQYF
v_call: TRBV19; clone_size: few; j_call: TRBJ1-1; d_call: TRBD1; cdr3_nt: TGTGCCAGTAGTCCGTGGGACAGACCGAACACTGAAGCTTTCTTT; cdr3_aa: CASSPWDRPNTEAFF
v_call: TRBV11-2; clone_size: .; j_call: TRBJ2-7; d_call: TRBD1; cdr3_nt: TGTGCCAGCAGCCGGGACAGTCCCTACGAGCAGTACTTC; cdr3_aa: CASSRDSPYEQYF
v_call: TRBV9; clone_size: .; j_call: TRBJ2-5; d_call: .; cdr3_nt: TGTGCCAGCAGCGTAGCTACAGGGCAAGAGACCCAGTACTTC; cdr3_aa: CASSVATGQETQYF
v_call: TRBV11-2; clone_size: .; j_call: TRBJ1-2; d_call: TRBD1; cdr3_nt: TGTGCCAGCAGCTTAGTAGGGACAGCTAACTATGGCTACACCTTC; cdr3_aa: CASSLVGTANYGYTF
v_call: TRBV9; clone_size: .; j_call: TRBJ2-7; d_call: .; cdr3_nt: TGTGCCAGCAGCCCTTCGGTAGGAGGGTCGTACGAGCAGTACTTC; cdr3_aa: CASSPSVGGSYEQYF
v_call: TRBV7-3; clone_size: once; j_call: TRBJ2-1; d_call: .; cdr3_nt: TGTGCCAGCAGCCGGGGTGGAAAGGCCTACAATGAGCAGTTCTTC; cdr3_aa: CASSRGGKAYNEQFF
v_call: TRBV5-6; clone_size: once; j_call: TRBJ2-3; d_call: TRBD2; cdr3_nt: TGTGCCAGCAGCAAAGGACTAGCGGCTAGCACAGATACGCAGTATTTT; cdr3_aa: CASSKGLAASTDTQYF
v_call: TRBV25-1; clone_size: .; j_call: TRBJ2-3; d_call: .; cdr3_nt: TGTGCCAGCAGTGAATTGACGGGAGTGCTAGATACGCAGTATTTT; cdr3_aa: CASSELTGVLDTQYF
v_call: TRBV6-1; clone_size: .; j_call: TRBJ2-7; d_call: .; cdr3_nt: TGTGCCAGCAGTGAAACTTGGGCGGGAAAAGCCTTGGTCTACGAGCAGTACTTC; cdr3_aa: CASSETWAGKALVYEQYF
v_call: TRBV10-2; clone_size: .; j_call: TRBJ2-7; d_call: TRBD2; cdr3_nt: TGCGCCAGCAATATGCGGGAGGATCGCGAGCAGTACTTC; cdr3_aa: CASNMREDREQYF
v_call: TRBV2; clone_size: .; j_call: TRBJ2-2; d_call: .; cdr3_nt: TGTGCCAGCTTCCAGGGCGGCGCCGGGGAGCTGTTTTTT; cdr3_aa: CASFQGGAGELFF
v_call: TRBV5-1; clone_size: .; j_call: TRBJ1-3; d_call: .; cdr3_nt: TGCGCCAGCAGCCCTCAGCCACAGTGGCAATCTGGAAACACCATATATTTT; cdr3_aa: CASSPQPQWQSGNTIYF